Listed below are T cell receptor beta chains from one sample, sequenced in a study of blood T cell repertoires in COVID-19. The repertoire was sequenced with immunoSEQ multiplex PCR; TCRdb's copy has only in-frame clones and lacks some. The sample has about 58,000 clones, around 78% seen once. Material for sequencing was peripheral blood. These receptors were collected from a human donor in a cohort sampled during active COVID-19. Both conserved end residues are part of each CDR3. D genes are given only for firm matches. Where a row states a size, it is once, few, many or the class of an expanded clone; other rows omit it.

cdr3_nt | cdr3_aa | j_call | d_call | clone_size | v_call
TGTGCCAGCAGTTACCTGGCTAGCGGGGGCTCCCACGAGCAGTACTTC | CASSYLASGGSHEQYF | TRBJ2-7 | TRBD2 | NA | TRBV6-5
TGCGCCAGCAGTGGAGACGGACTAGCGGGATCCTACGAGCAGTACTTC | CASSGDGLAGSYEQYF | TRBJ2-7 | TRBD2 | NA | TRBV10-2
TGTGCCAGCAGCTTCCTAGCGGGAGTTAACGAGCAGTACTTC | CASSFLAGVNEQYF | TRBJ2-7 | TRBD2 | NA | TRBV5-6
TGTGCCAGCAGCTTGGGCGCCTCCTACGAGCAGTACTTC | CASSLGASYEQYF | TRBJ2-7 | NA | NA | TRBV7-9
TGTGCCAGCAGTTTGCGACAGGGGAACGAGCAGTACTTC | CASSLRQGNEQYF | TRBJ2-7 | TRBD1 | NA | TRBV12-3/TRBV12-4
TGTGCCACCGCGGCGGGAAACCTCTACGAGCAGTACTTC | CATAAGNLYEQYF | TRBJ2-7 | NA | NA | TRBV15
TGTGCCAGCTCACCACCCGGGACTAGGGGCTACGAGCAGTACTTC | CASSPPGTRGYEQYF | TRBJ2-7 | TRBD2 | few | TRBV18
TGTGCCAGCAGCCCCCGCGACAGGGAGTCCTACGAGCAGTACTTC | CASSPRDRESYEQYF | TRBJ2-7 | TRBD1 | once | TRBV5-4
TGCGCCAGCAGCCAAGGAGTGAGATACTCTGGGGCCAACGTCCTGACTTTC | CASSQGVRYSGANVLTF | TRBJ2-6 | NA | NA | TRBV4-1
TGTGCCATCAGTGAGTCCCCAGCGGGGTACAGCTCCTACGAGCAGTACTTC | CAISESPAGYSSYEQYF | TRBJ2-7 | TRBD2 | NA | TRBV10-3
TGTGCCAGCAGCCCCCGGGGAACTGAAGCTTTCTTT | CASSPRGTEAFF | TRBJ1-1 | NA | NA | TRBV3-1/TRBV3-2
TGTGCCAGCAGCTTACCGTGGACAGGGAATGAAAAACTGTTTTTT | CASSLPWTGNEKLFF | TRBJ1-4 | TRBD1 | NA | TRBV7-9
TGTGCCAGCAGCTTACCCGGGAAAGACTCTGGAAACACCATATATTTT | CASSLPGKDSGNTIYF | TRBJ1-3 | NA | NA | TRBV11-2
TGTGCCAGCAGTGTAGCGGGAGGGTCGGCCTACGAGCAGTACTTC | CASSVAGGSAYEQYF | TRBJ2-7 | TRBD2 | few | TRBV6-1
TGTGCCAGCAGCCGGACAGGGGGCTATGGCTACACCTTC | CASSRTGGYGYTF | TRBJ1-2 | TRBD1 | NA | TRBV12-3/TRBV12-4
TGTGCCAGCAACCCTTCGACAGGGCGAGTCACTGAAGCTTTCTTT | CASNPSTGRVTEAFF | TRBJ1-1 | TRBD1 | NA | TRBV11-2
TGTGCCAGCAGCCAAGTTTTGAAGGGGGCGCTGGGCTATTCACCCCTCCACTTT | CASSQVLKGALGYSPLHF | TRBJ1-6 | TRBD1 | NA | TRBV14
TGTGCCAGCAGCTTGTCCCTCATACCGGAGTACTTC | CASSLSLIPEYF | TRBJ2-7 | NA | NA | TRBV5-8
TGTGCCAGCAGTTTAGAGGCTAGCGGCTCCTACGAGCAGTACTTC | CASSLEASGSYEQYF | TRBJ2-7 | TRBD2 | NA | TRBV6-2/TRBV6-3
TGTGCCAGCGCTACGACTAGCGGGATGGGCACAGATACGCAGTATTTT | CASATTSGMGTDTQYF | TRBJ2-3 | TRBD2 | NA | TRBV28
TGCGCCAGCAGGTCGGGACAGGGGGCGGGAAACACCATATATTTT | CASRSGQGAGNTIYF | TRBJ1-3 | TRBD1 | NA | TRBV23-1
TGTGCCAGCAGCGTAGATTGGGGGGTCCACGAGCAGTACTTC | CASSVDWGVHEQYF | TRBJ2-7 | NA | NA | TRBV9
TGTGCCAGCAGCGTAGCTGGGGGCCGGTCCAACAATGAGCAGTTCTTC | CASSVAGGRSNNEQFF | TRBJ2-1 | NA | NA | TRBV9
TGTGCCAGCAGTTACGGACTAGCGGTATCCTACGAGCAGTACTTC | CASSYGLAVSYEQYF | TRBJ2-7 | TRBD2 | NA | TRBV6-2/TRBV6-3
TGTGCCAGTAGTATAGACCTCACTCGGACAGGTTCCTTCTGGGATTATGGCTACACCTTC | CASSIDLTRTGSFWDYGYTF | TRBJ1-2 | TRBD1 | NA | TRBV19
TGTGCCAGCAGCTTAGGGCAGGACAATCAGCCCCAGCATTTT | CASSLGQDNQPQHF | TRBJ1-5 | NA | NA | TRBV7-9
TGTGCCAGCAGCTTAAGTGGGACAAGGGGCTACAATGAGCAGTTCTTC | CASSLSGTRGYNEQFF | TRBJ2-1 | NA | NA | TRBV11-3
TGCGCCAGCAGCTTGGTTACTACGGGACAGGACTATGGCTACACCTTC | CASSLVTTGQDYGYTF | TRBJ1-2 | TRBD1 | NA | TRBV5-1